The rows below give T cell receptor beta chains drawn from one sample of a study of cytomegalovirus exposure and HLA in healthy donors. Sequencing used immunoSEQ multiplex PCR; TCRdb keeps in-frame clones, though not all of them. The data contain a few hundred thousand clones, about nine tenths of them seen just once; the ten biggest clones take up approximately 1%. Sequencing was done on a sample of PBMCs. The source is a young woman in good health and CMV-seronegative. CDR3s include the opening cysteine and the closing phenylalanine or tryptophan. The order of the fields is clone size, D gene, V gene, J gene, CDR3 protein, CDR3 DNA. D genes are given only for firm matches. Some rows mark clone size as missing; the rest say once, few, many or name a class of expanded clone.

clone size: NA; D gene: NA; V gene: TRBV7-9; J gene: TRBJ1-5; CDR3 protein: CASSSARNNQPQHF; CDR3 DNA: TGTGCCAGCAGCTCAGCCAGGAACAATCAGCCCCAGCATTTT
clone size: NA; D gene: NA; V gene: TRBV10-2; J gene: TRBJ1-1; CDR3 protein: CASRPQTIGAFF; CDR3 DNA: TGCGCCAGCAGGCCACAGACGATTGGAGCTTTCTTT
clone size: once; D gene: NA; V gene: TRBV7-6; J gene: TRBJ2-7; CDR3 protein: CASSLHRVSEQYF; CDR3 DNA: TGTGCCAGCAGCCTGCACAGGGTTTCCGAGCAGTACTTC
clone size: NA; D gene: NA; V gene: TRBV5-1; J gene: TRBJ2-3; CDR3 protein: CASTPGSGTDTQYF; CDR3 DNA: TGCGCCAGCACCCCCGGTAGCGGCACAGATACGCAGTATTTT
clone size: NA; D gene: NA; V gene: TRBV5-6; J gene: TRBJ2-1; CDR3 protein: CASSSCRQRPYNEQFF; CDR3 DNA: TGTGCCAGCAGCTCTTGTAGACAGCGCCCCTACAATGAGCAGTTCTTC
clone size: few; D gene: NA; V gene: TRBV18; J gene: TRBJ1-5; CDR3 protein: CASSALGNQPQHF; CDR3 DNA: TGTGCCAGCTCCGCGTTGGGCAATCAGCCCCAGCATTTT
clone size: NA; D gene: NA; V gene: TRBV11-2; J gene: TRBJ2-7; CDR3 protein: CASSNLAESPSYEQYF; CDR3 DNA: TGTGCCAGCAGCAATTTAGCGGAGTCCCCCTCATACGAGCAGTACTTC
clone size: NA; D gene: TRBD1; V gene: TRBV29-1; J gene: TRBJ1-1; CDR3 protein: CSALKSGQGTTEAFF; CDR3 DNA: TGCAGCGCCTTAAAATCGGGACAGGGGACCACTGAAGCTTTCTTT
clone size: NA; D gene: TRBD1; V gene: TRBV6-1; J gene: TRBJ2-2; CDR3 protein: CASSEGTGGGGELFF; CDR3 DNA: TGTGCCAGCAGTGAAGGGACAGGGGGAGGCGGGGAGCTGTTTTTT
clone size: NA; D gene: TRBD1; V gene: TRBV7-7; J gene: TRBJ2-7; CDR3 protein: CASSLEGQSHEQYF; CDR3 DNA: TGTGCTAGCAGCTTAGAGGGACAGTCCCACGAGCAGTACTTC
clone size: NA; D gene: TRBD1; V gene: TRBV11-2; J gene: TRBJ1-1; CDR3 protein: CASSIDRATEAFF; CDR3 DNA: TGTGCCAGCAGCATAGACAGGGCCACTGAAGCTTTCTTT
clone size: NA; D gene: TRBD1; V gene: TRBV11-2; J gene: TRBJ2-1; CDR3 protein: CASSSDRMNEQFF; CDR3 DNA: TGTGCCAGCAGCTCGGACAGGATGAATGAGCAGTTCTTC
clone size: once; D gene: NA; V gene: TRBV10-2; J gene: TRBJ1-5; CDR3 protein: CASWQMNSNQPQHF; CDR3 DNA: TGCGCCAGCTGGCAGATGAATAGCAATCAGCCCCAGCATTTT
clone size: NA; D gene: NA; V gene: TRBV5-1; J gene: TRBJ1-2; CDR3 protein: CASSLAASAGLVNGYTF; CDR3 DNA: TGCGCCAGCAGCTTGGCCGCTTCGGCGGGGCTTGTCAACGGCTACACCTTC
clone size: NA; D gene: NA; V gene: TRBV2; J gene: TRBJ2-3; CDR3 protein: CASTVGATSNTQYF; CDR3 DNA: TGTGCCAGCACTGTTGGCGCGACATCGAATACGCAGTATTTT
clone size: NA; D gene: TRBD1; V gene: TRBV28; J gene: TRBJ2-5; CDR3 protein: CASLDRGLSETQYF; CDR3 DNA: TGTGCCAGCTTAGACAGGGGGCTATCGGAGACCCAGTACTTC
clone size: NA; D gene: NA; V gene: TRBV9; J gene: TRBJ2-1; CDR3 protein: CASSVGIGEQFF; CDR3 DNA: TGTGCCAGCAGCGTAGGTATCGGTGAGCAGTTCTTC
clone size: NA; D gene: TRBD2; V gene: TRBV28; J gene: TRBJ2-7; CDR3 protein: CASSLGRGYEQYF; CDR3 DNA: TGTGCCAGCAGTTTGGGGAGGGGTTACGAGCAGTACTTC
clone size: NA; D gene: NA; V gene: TRBV12-5; J gene: TRBJ1-5; CDR3 protein: CASGPTRGNQPQHF; CDR3 DNA: TGTGCTAGTGGTCCAACCCGGGGCAATCAGCCCCAGCATTTT
clone size: NA; D gene: TRBD2; V gene: TRBV5-1; J gene: TRBJ2-2; CDR3 protein: CASSWTSGSGTGELFF; CDR3 DNA: TGCGCCAGCAGTTGGACTAGCGGGAGCGGGACCGGGGAGCTGTTTTTT
clone size: NA; D gene: NA; V gene: TRBV5-1; J gene: TRBJ2-7; CDR3 protein: CASSFDFPGQLKPYEQYF; CDR3 DNA: TGCGCCAGCAGCTTTGACTTCCCAGGGCAACTCAAGCCTTACGAGCAGTACTTC
clone size: NA; D gene: NA; V gene: TRBV19; J gene: TRBJ2-7; CDR3 protein: CASSPRTGWLAGITYEQYF; CDR3 DNA: TGTGCCAGTAGTCCTCGGACAGGGTGGCTAGCGGGAATCACCTACGAGCAGTACTTC
clone size: NA; D gene: TRBD2; V gene: TRBV6-1; J gene: TRBJ2-1; CDR3 protein: CASRTGLAFYNEQFF; CDR3 DNA: TGTGCCAGCAGAACGGGACTAGCATTCTACAATGAGCAGTTCTTC
clone size: NA; D gene: TRBD2; V gene: TRBV19; J gene: TRBJ2-7; CDR3 protein: CASSSGRSGEQYF; CDR3 DNA: TGTGCCAGTAGTAGCGGGAGGTCGGGAGAGCAGTACTTC
clone size: NA; D gene: NA; V gene: TRBV11-3; J gene: TRBJ2-5; CDR3 protein: CASSLSTGPQETQYF; CDR3 DNA: TGTGCCAGCAGCTTAAGTACAGGCCCACAAGAGACCCAGTACTTC
clone size: NA; D gene: TRBD2; V gene: TRBV6-6; J gene: TRBJ2-5; CDR3 protein: CASSYVLAGGEETQYF; CDR3 DNA: TGTGCCAGCAGTTACGTCCTAGCGGGAGGGGAAGAGACCCAGTACTTC
clone size: NA; D gene: NA; V gene: TRBV28; J gene: TRBJ1-2; CDR3 protein: CASSGSRLRGYTF; CDR3 DNA: TGTGCCAGCAGTGGTTCCAGGCTACGAGGCTACACCTTC
clone size: NA; D gene: NA; V gene: TRBV10-3; J gene: TRBJ2-3; CDR3 protein: CATGAGADGTDTQYF; CDR3 DNA: TGTGCCACCGGGGCGGGGGCCGATGGTACAGATACGCAGTATTTT
clone size: NA; D gene: NA; V gene: TRBV5-8; J gene: TRBJ2-1; CDR3 protein: CASSPPRRVNEQFF; CDR3 DNA: TGTGCCAGCAGCCCCCCCCGTCGGGTCAATGAGCAGTTCTTC